These 30 T cell receptor beta chains were all obtained from the same sample, sequenced in a study of preoperative IRX-2 immunotherapy in early breast cancer. Profiled with immunoSEQ multiplex PCR; TCRdb holds only in-frame clones, not every one. The sample lists 30,000 to 35,000 clones, 90% to 95% occurring once. Documented treatment: preoperative locoregional IRX-2 cytokine immunotherapy. The sample here was taken from a patient treated with IRX-2 immunotherapy. These receptor sequences come from a human donor with breast cancer.

This chain connects TRBV27 to TRBJ1-1; 7 bases match TRBD1. The CDR3 is 15 amino acids. Germline V gene data show CDR1 as MNHEY and CDR2 as SMNVEV (reference sequence). J was trimmed by 0 bases and V by 5 bases; bases with no gene match: 6. CDR3: CASSLGTVMNTEAFF. DNA of the CDR3: TGTGCCAGCAGTCTCGGGACAGTTATGAACACTGAAGCTTTCTTT.

V is TRBV11-2 and J is TRBJ2-7; unclear D gene. CDR3 length: 14 amino acids. Germline CDR1 is SGHAT and CDR2 is FQNNGV. Trimming took off 2 bases at V and 0 bases at J, with 8 bases between the two ends. The CDR3 loop reads CASSLFASSYEQYF. The CDR3 DNA sequence: TGTGCCAGCAGCTTATTTGCGAGCTCCTACGAGCAGTACTTC.

The J gene is TRBJ2-7, the V gene TRBV5-8; D gene unclear. This CDR3 region has 12 residues. The ends were cut back, 1 base at V and 3 bases at J, with 5 bases in the middle. Per germline, CDR1 SGHTS and CDR2 YDEGEE. The CDR3 bases are TGTGCCAGCAGCTTGCCCTTCTACGAGCAGTACTTC. Its translation: CASSLPFYEQYF.

Here the CDR3 reads CASSELASGGAGRETQYF. In DNA form, the CDR3 reads TGTGCCAGCAGTGAACTGGCTAGCGGGGGGGCGGGTCGGGAGACCCAGTACTTC. The V and J genes are TRBV6-1 and TRBJ2-5; 12 bases fit TRBD2. The germline V gene encodes CDR1 MNHNS and CDR2 SASEGT. The CDR3 totals 18 residues. Losses at the gene ends were 2 bases for V and 5 bases for J; bases not matched to a gene: 12.

The chain joins TRBV7-6 to TRBJ2-7, with 9 bases lining up with TRBD1. The CDR3 is 16 residues long. The germline CDR1 and CDR2 sequences are SGHVS and FNYEAQ. Trimming took 1 base from V and 1 from J; bases not matched to a gene: 5. This chain's CDR3 is CASSLDTGQGSYEQYF. The CDR3 DNA reads as TGTGCCAGCAGCTTAGACACGGGACAGGGTTCCTACGAGCAGTACTTC.

The rearrangement uses TRBV5-8 and TRBJ2-7; D assignment may be TRBD1 or TRBD2 (5 bases each). The CDR3 is made up of 15 amino acids. Germline lookup yields CDR1 SGHTS and CDR2 YDEGEE. V shed 4 bases and J shed 0 bases, with 14 bases lying between them. The CDR3 reads CASSVRDLDSYEQYF. CDR3 DNA: TGTGCCAGCAGCGTCCGGGACCTGGACTCCTACGAGCAGTACTTC.

The V gene is TRBV7-8, the J gene TRBJ1-1, with a weak D call TRBD1 (5 bases). The CDR3 totals 15 residues. Germline V gene lookup returns CDR1 SGHVS and CDR2 FQNEAQ. Trimming took 0 bases from V and 5 from J, leaving 13 bases between them. The chain's CDR3 is CASSLAEGRGTEAFF. The CDR3 bases are TGTGCCAGCAGCTTAGCTGAGGGGAGAGGAACTGAAGCTTTCTTT.

This chain links TRBV2 with TRBJ2-4; the D gene is possibly TRBD1 (6 bases). This CDR3 spans 14 amino acids. With 3 bases removed from V and 3 bases from J, the gap between germline ends came to 9 bases. Germline V gene data show CDR1 as SNHLY and CDR2 as FYNNEI. The CDR3 loop is CASSERGIKNIQYF. In DNA, the CDR3 is TGTGCCAGCAGTGAGAGGGGGATCAAAAACATTCAGTACTTC.

The rearrangement joins TRBV6-1 to TRBJ2-1; 10 bases match TRBD1. This CDR3 has 15 residues. The V gene's germline CDR1 is MNHNS and CDR2 SASEGT. V gave up 6 bases and J gave up 2 bases; unmatched junction bases: 4. CDR3 bases: TGTGCCAGCAGCCTGGGACAGGGGACCTACAATGAGCAGTTCTTC. Protein: CASSLGQGTYNEQFF.

The CDR3 DNA is TGTGCCAGCAGCGCTCCCAGGAACACCGGGGAGCTGTTTTTT. Amino acids: CASSAPRNTGELFF. The genes are TRBV27 and TRBJ2-2; D ambiguous. The length of the CDR3 is 14 residues. Germline assignment: CDR1 MNHEY and CDR2 SMNVEV (reference sequence). Trimming pared 6 bases from V and 1 base from J, leaving 9 bases between.

The V call is TRBV5-1, the J call TRBJ2-7; D is unresolved. Germline loops: CDR1 SGHRS, CDR2 YFSETQ. Between the trimmed V and J ends, which lost 2 bases and 0 bases, there was a span of 9 bases. The CDR3 sequence is 14 residues long. The CDR3 DNA reads TGCGCCAGCAGCTTTGGATGGAGCTCCTACGAGCAGTACTTC. It codes for CASSFGWSSYEQYF.

The chain joins TRBV5-4 to TRBJ2-1, with 15 bases identical to TRBD2. CDR1 and CDR2 from the germline V gene are SGHNT and YYREEE (reference sequence). V shed 3 bases, J shed 8 bases, and the junction held 6 bases outside the gene matches. The length of the CDR3 is 16 residues. The CDR3 region is CASSWTSGGADDEQFF. In nucleotides, the CDR3 is TGTGCCAGCAGCTGGACTAGCGGGGGGGCTGACGATGAGCAGTTCTTC.

The rearrangement uses TRBV28 and TRBJ2-3, with 11 bases lining up with TRBD2. The CDR3 has 17 residues. The J segment lost 2 bases and the V segment lost 3 bases, leaving 7 bases of the junction unmatched. From germline, CDR1 is MDHEN and CDR2 SYDVKM. CDR3 coding DNA: TGTGCCAGCAGTTTTAGGGTAGCGGGAGGGCCCACAGATACGCAGTATTTT. Translating gives CASSFRVAGGPTDTQYF.

The chain is built from TRBV29-1 and TRBJ2-7; 8 bases fit TRBD1. This CDR3 spans 15 amino acids. The V gene's germline CDR1 is SQVTM and CDR2 ANQGSEA. J was trimmed by 6 bases and V by 1 base; bases with no gene match: 11. CDR3 coding DNA: TGCAGCGTTGAAGTCCGGGACAGGTCATATGGCGAGCAGTACTTC. Its translation: CSVEVRDRSYGEQYF.

The J gene is TRBJ1-2, the V gene TRBV18; TRBD1 aligns across 9 bases. Germline CDR1 is KGHSH and CDR2 is LQKENI. V shed 6 bases and J 5 bases; nucleotides not matched to a gene: 10. The CDR3 is 15 residues long. The CDR3: CASSYEGQGLYGYTF. The CDR3 DNA reads as TGTGCCAGCTCCTACGAGGGACAGGGATTGTATGGCTACACCTTC.

CDR3 sequence (DNA): TGTGCCAGTAGCCCCACTAGGGAGGGCGGCTACACCTTC. Its protein is CASSPTREGGYTF. J is TRBJ1-2 and V is TRBV19; no firm D call. The CDR3 contains 13 residues. CDR1 is LNHDA and CDR2 is SQIVND in the germline V gene (reference sequence). Trimming cost V 6 bases and J 8 bases, with 16 bases left between them.

Only one count was recorded for this clone. The junction does not match germline at one end; this may be a read error. This chain connects TRBV5-4 to TRBJ1-1; possible D gene TRBD1, 5 bases. Germline CDR1 SGHNT, CDR2 YYREEE (reference sequence). The CDR3 length is 17 residues. The CDR3 sequence: CASSQDPRQLGGTEAFF. The CDR3 nucleotides read TGCGCCAGCAGCCAAGACCCAAGACAGTTGGGGGGCACTGAAGCTTTCTTT.

The V call is TRBV4-3, the J call TRBJ2-7; 10 nucleotides line up with TRBD2. The CDR3 runs to 16 residues. Germline assignment: CDR1 LGHNA and CDR2 YSLEER. Trimming took 3 bases from V and 5 from J; bases not matched to a gene: 10. The CDR3 loop reads CASSQAPSGSMDEQYF. The CDR3 coding sequence is TGCGCCAGCAGCCAGGCTCCTAGCGGGAGTATGGACGAGCAGTACTTC.

CDR3 residues: CASSLVPQETQYF. DNA of the CDR3: TGTGCCAGCAGCTTAGTGCCCCAGGAGACCCAGTACTTC. The chain links TRBV7-2 to TRBJ2-5; D is uncertain. The CDR3 length is 13 residues. Germline V CDR1 and CDR2: SGHTA, FQGNSA. V was shortened by 1 base and J by 5 bases, with 8 bases between the two germline ends.

The CDR3 loop reads CASSQLDRGRTEAFF. CDR3 DNA sequence: TGTGCCAGCAGCCAATTGGACAGGGGGCGGACTGAAGCTTTCTTT. The chain combines TRBV21-1 with TRBJ1-1; the table gives TRBD1 as D, unverified against the DNA. TRBV21-1 is listed as a pseudogene. The CDR3 consists of 15 residues.

The chain combines TRBV13 with TRBJ2-5; D could derive from TRBD1 or TRBD2 (5 bases each). CDR3 size: 15 residues. Germline loops: CDR1 PRHDT, CDR2 FYEKMQ (reference sequence). The V end was cut by 1 base, the J end by 5 bases, with 14 bases between. In nucleotides, the CDR3 is TGTGCCAGCAGCTTAGTAAGGCAGGGAGACGAGACCCAGTACTTC. Its translation: CASSLVRQGDETQYF.

The rearrangement uses TRBV6-5 and TRBJ2-7; maybe TRBD2 (7 bases). V was clipped by 2 bases and J by 7 bases, with 18 bases between them. Looked up from germline, CDR1 is MNHEY and CDR2 is SVGAGI. This CDR3 spans 15 amino acids. CDR3 protein: CASSYLGLGGGEQYF. The CDR3 region has the DNA TGTGCCAGCAGTTACCTCGGACTAGGGGGTGGGGAGCAGTACTTC.

This clone was observed a single time. The rearrangement links TRBV4-3 to TRBJ2-1; D unclear. Germline lookup yields CDR1 LGHNA and CDR2 YSLEER. Trimming left V 8 bases short and J 4 bases short, with 21 bases between. This CDR3 has 16 residues. The CDR3 is CASALAMSNLYNEQFF. In DNA, the CDR3 is TGCGCCAGCGCCTTGGCGATGAGCAACCTATACAATGAGCAGTTCTTC.

Concerning this clone itself: A far more abundant clone sits one base away, making this likely a read error. The V call is TRBV5-8, the J call TRBJ1-4; D ambiguous. V was pared by 0 bases and J by 4 bases, with 13 bases between. Germline V gene data show CDR1 as SGHTS and CDR2 as YDEGEE. This CDR3 is built from 16 residues. The CDR3 DNA is TGTGCCAGCAGCTTGGAAGGCTCCCCGGGTAATGAAAAACTGTTTTTT. Its translation is CASSLEGSPGNEKLFF. The full variable domain, with the rest looked up from reference TRBV5-8 and TRBJ1-4, is EAGVTQSPTHLIKTRGQQATLRCSPISGHTSVYWYQQALGLGLQFLLWYDEGEERNRGNFPPRFSGRQFPNYSSELNVNALELEDSALYLCASSLEGSPGNEKLFFGSGTQLSVL.

V gene TRBV28 combines with J gene TRBJ1-2, with no clear D. Trimming removed 8 bases from V and 7 bases from J, with 20 bases in between. The CDR3 runs to 14 residues. Germline-derived CDR1 and CDR2 are MDHEN and SYDVKM. CDR3 residues: CASAGSFSFSGYTF. The CDR3 nucleotides are TGTGCCAGCGCGGGGAGTTTTTCGTTCTCTGGCTACACCTTC.

J is TRBJ1-2 and V is TRBV12-5; D gene unclear. The CDR3 loop spans 13 amino acids. Germline CDR1 LGHNT, CDR2 FRNRAP. Trimming removed 2 bases at V and 6 bases at J, with 10 bases between. Written as DNA, the CDR3 is TGTGCTAGTGGTTTGAGGGATCTGGATGGCTACACCTTC. This translates into CASGLRDLDGYTF.

This chain uses TRBV27 with TRBJ2-3; TRBD2 is a possible D gene (5 bases). Germline V CDR1 and CDR2: MNHEY, SMNVEV (reference sequence). The CDR3 runs to 18 residues. The germline V and J ends were trimmed by 5 bases and 3 bases, with 24 bases remaining between them. CDR3 sequence (DNA): TGTGCCAGCAGTCCTTATCGAAGGGCGCGCCCGGGAACAGATACGCAGTATTTT. The encoded protein is CASSPYRRARPGTDTQYF.

The V call is TRBV6-6, the J call TRBJ1-5; D is uncertain. The germline gives CDR1 MNHNY, CDR2 SVGAGI (reference sequence). The V end lost 3 bases, the J end lost 1 base, and 4 bases lay between the germline ends. This CDR3 spans 13 amino acids. In DNA form, the CDR3 reads TGTGCCAGCAGTTATAACAGCAATCAGCCCCAGCATTTT. It codes for CASSYNSNQPQHF.

This clone was seen only once. This sequence joins TRBV5-1 and TRBJ2-3, with no clear D. V was clipped by 6 bases and J by 2 bases, with 16 bases between them. From germline, CDR1 is SGHRS and CDR2 YFSETQ. The CDR3 runs 15 residues. CDR3 coding DNA: TGCGCCAGCAAGGTACAGATCTCCTCCACAGATACGCAGTATTTT. Translating gives CASKVQISSTDTQYF.

This sequence joins TRBV6-5 and TRBJ2-3; TRBD2 matches 7 bases. Trimming took 6 bases from V and 2 from J; bases not matched to a gene: 5. The CDR3 covers 14 residues. Germline V lookup: CDR1 MNHEY, CDR2 SVGAGI. In nucleotides, the CDR3 is TGTGCCAGCAGCTCTAGCGGTCCCACAGATACGCAGTATTTT. The encoded protein is CASSSSGPTDTQYF.